The sequence of this TCR beta chain was determined in a study of chemoradiotherapy in HPV16-positive cancers. Trimming cost V 3 bases and J 3 bases; bases outside gene matches: 13. The CDR3 contains 17 residues. Repeated repertoire sampling spanned the course of chemoradiotherapy. In regard to this clone: Antigen: not known.

Produced via immunoSEQ multiplex PCR; TCRdb's table is partial and in-frame only. The sample holds several thousand clones, under 80% seen once. Study-wide results and limits: Only a couple of HPV16-positive patients supplied the functional HPV-specificity definition. Candidate HPV-specific clones and E7-related TCR motifs grew in tumor during treatment. For HPV16-positive patients, expanding HPV-responsive T cells associated with longer recurrence-free survival.

The receptor's source is a human donor with HPV-associated anogenital cancer. The sample here was taken from a patient who underwent chemoradiotherapy. V gene TRBV23-1 combines with J gene TRBJ1-1, with 7 bases identical to TRBD1. TRBV23-1 is given ORF status, its function remaining uncertain. The CDR3 is CASSHLGPQGWDTEAFF. The CDR3 DNA follows: TGCGCCAGCAGTCATCTTGGGCCACAGGGGTGGGACACTGAAGCTTTCTTT.